This is a list of T cell receptor beta chains from one sample in a study of blood T cell repertoires in COVID-19. Using immunoSEQ multiplex PCR, the repertoire was profiled, and TCRdb retains in-frame clones only, with some absent. The table has roughly 430,000 clones, roughly 88% seen once. The material sequenced was PBMCs or T cells enriched from blood (not recorded which). The origin of the receptors is a middle-aged woman with acute COVID-19. CDR3s include the opening cysteine and the closing phenylalanine or tryptophan. The D gene is left open where the match is weak. Only some rows state a clone size, as once, few, many or a class for expanded clones.

v_call: TRBV27
j_call: TRBJ1-6
clone_size: NA
d_call: NA
cdr3_nt: TGTGCCAGCAGTCAACAGGACTACTATAATTCACCCCTCCACTTT
cdr3_aa: CASSQQDYYNSPLHF

v_call: TRBV18
j_call: TRBJ2-2
clone_size: NA
d_call: NA
cdr3_nt: TGTGCCAGCTCACTGGGGCAGCTTCTGAACACCGGGGAGCTGTTTTTT
cdr3_aa: CASSLGQLLNTGELFF

v_call: TRBV5-1
j_call: TRBJ2-3
clone_size: NA
d_call: NA
cdr3_nt: TGCGCCAGCAGCTTGGCAAGTAGGAGGACAGATACGCAGTATTTT
cdr3_aa: CASSLASRRTDTQYF

v_call: TRBV5-1
j_call: TRBJ1-2
clone_size: NA
d_call: NA
cdr3_nt: TGCGCCAGCAGCTTGGACAGGGTCGGCGGTGGCTACACCTTC
cdr3_aa: CASSLDRVGGGYTF

v_call: TRBV21-1
j_call: TRBJ2-2
clone_size: NA
d_call: NA
cdr3_nt: TGTGCCAGCAGCAAAAGGGTCGACAGGGGACTGAACACCGGGGAGCTGTTTTTT
cdr3_aa: CASSKRVDRGLNTGELFF

v_call: TRBV25-1
j_call: TRBJ1-6
clone_size: NA
d_call: NA
cdr3_nt: TGTGCCAGCACGGATGGTGGGAGGCCGGGTTCACCCCTCCACTTT
cdr3_aa: CASTDGGRPGSPLHF

v_call: TRBV11-2
j_call: TRBJ2-7
clone_size: few
d_call: NA
cdr3_nt: TGTGCCAGCAGCTTGGGTCAGGGGCTCTACGAGCAGTACTTC
cdr3_aa: CASSLGQGLYEQYF

v_call: TRBV7-9
j_call: TRBJ2-7
clone_size: NA
d_call: TRBD1
cdr3_nt: TGTGCCAGCAGCTTAACGTCAGGGGGTAGTAAGAACGAGCAGTACTTC
cdr3_aa: CASSLTSGGSKNEQYF

v_call: TRBV18
j_call: TRBJ2-7
clone_size: NA
d_call: NA
cdr3_nt: TGTGCCAGCTCACTCGCCGGGACATCGTCCTACGAGCAGTACTTC
cdr3_aa: CASSLAGTSSYEQYF

v_call: TRBV2
j_call: TRBJ1-6
clone_size: NA
d_call: TRBD1
cdr3_nt: TGTGCCAGCAGTGAAAATGGACAGGGGTGGTCCCTCCACTTT
cdr3_aa: CASSENGQGWSLHF

v_call: TRBV11-3
j_call: TRBJ1-5
clone_size: NA
d_call: NA
cdr3_nt: TGTGCCAGCAGCTTTGGCTACTTAGGACAATTGGCTCGCAATCAGCCCCAGCATTTT
cdr3_aa: CASSFGYLGQLARNQPQHF

v_call: TRBV30
j_call: TRBJ2-5
clone_size: NA
d_call: NA
cdr3_nt: TGTGCCTGGAGTGTACGACCAGGAAGGGAGACCCAGTACTTC
cdr3_aa: CAWSVRPGRETQYF

v_call: TRBV20-1
j_call: TRBJ1-1
clone_size: NA
d_call: NA
cdr3_nt: TGCAGTGCTAGTGTTCCGGATAGGGGCACTGAAGCTTTCTTT
cdr3_aa: CSASVPDRGTEAFF

v_call: TRBV6-1
j_call: TRBJ2-7
clone_size: NA
d_call: NA
cdr3_nt: TGTGCCAGCAGTGAACTGGGCGGGGCATACGAGCAGTACTTC
cdr3_aa: CASSELGGAYEQYF

v_call: TRBV13
j_call: TRBJ2-3
clone_size: once
d_call: TRBD2
cdr3_nt: TGTGCCAGCAGCTTAGGCCGCGGGAAAAGCGGGGGATGGGTAGATACGCAGTATTTT
cdr3_aa: CASSLGRGKSGGWVDTQYF

v_call: TRBV11-3
j_call: TRBJ1-1
clone_size: few
d_call: TRBD1
cdr3_nt: TGTGCCAGCAGCGTACAGGGGTCGACTGAAGCTTTCTTT
cdr3_aa: CASSVQGSTEAFF

v_call: TRBV4-1
j_call: TRBJ1-2
clone_size: NA
d_call: NA
cdr3_nt: TGCGCCAGCAGCCAAGTTTCTAGGGGAAGATATGGCTACACCTTC
cdr3_aa: CASSQVSRGRYGYTF

v_call: TRBV6-2/TRBV6-3
j_call: TRBJ2-1
clone_size: once
d_call: TRBD2
cdr3_nt: TGTGCCAGCAGTTACACACTAGCGGAGCAGTTCTTC
cdr3_aa: CASSYTLAEQFF

v_call: TRBV7-9
j_call: TRBJ1-2
clone_size: NA
d_call: TRBD1
cdr3_nt: TGTGCCAGCAGCTCGGGACAGGGCGTTTTATCCTATGGCTACACCTTC
cdr3_aa: CASSSGQGVLSYGYTF

v_call: TRBV19
j_call: TRBJ1-6
clone_size: NA
d_call: NA
cdr3_nt: TGTGCCAGTGGGTTAGGGGGTGGAGAATCACCCCTCCACTTT
cdr3_aa: CASGLGGGESPLHF

v_call: TRBV30
j_call: TRBJ1-3
clone_size: NA
d_call: NA
cdr3_nt: TGTGCCTGGAGACCTACGGGAAACACCATATATTTT
cdr3_aa: CAWRPTGNTIYF

v_call: TRBV11-2
j_call: TRBJ1-2
clone_size: NA
d_call: NA
cdr3_nt: TGTGCCAGCAGCTTAGTTCCAAGCCCCCGCTATGGCTACACCTTC
cdr3_aa: CASSLVPSPRYGYTF

v_call: TRBV19
j_call: TRBJ1-6
clone_size: NA
d_call: NA
cdr3_nt: TGTGCCAGTAAGGTCGGGAATTCACCCCTCCACTTT
cdr3_aa: CASKVGNSPLHF

v_call: TRBV3-1/TRBV3-2
j_call: TRBJ1-5
clone_size: NA
d_call: NA
cdr3_nt: TGTGCCAGCAGCCAAGACTGGAAGAGACAGGTGGGTCAGCCCCAGCATTTT
cdr3_aa: CASSQDWKRQVGQPQHF

v_call: TRBV19
j_call: TRBJ1-2
clone_size: NA
d_call: NA
cdr3_nt: TGTGCCAGTAGTATACGGCCGGGTGTGTACTATGGCTACACCTTC
cdr3_aa: CASSIRPGVYYGYTF

v_call: TRBV11-3
j_call: TRBJ1-1
clone_size: NA
d_call: NA
cdr3_nt: TGTGCCAGCAGCTTGACATCCGCGGGGAACACTGAAGCTTTCTTT
cdr3_aa: CASSLTSAGNTEAFF